The 24 T cell receptor beta chains listed next were all sequenced from one sample in a study of blood T cell repertoires in COVID-19. Profiling relied on immunoSEQ multiplex PCR, and the TCRdb table lists in-frame clones only, not all of them. The sample records approximately 170,000 clones, about 85% being singletons. Sequenced sample: peripheral blood. The receptors derive from a man aged 65 to 79 who had recovered from COVID-19.

The chain carries TRBV20-1 and TRBJ1-1, with D hard to call. The V end lost 5 bases, the J end lost 7 bases, and 11 bases lay between the germline ends. This CDR3 region has 11 residues. Germline V CDR1 and CDR2: DFQATT, SNEGSKA (reference sequence). This CDR3 reads CSAYGQNEAFF. DNA for the CDR3: TGCAGTGCTTATGGTCAGAATGAAGCTTTCTTT.

The CDR3 sequence: CASSLAGSGGGELFF. The CDR3 DNA reads TGTGCCAGCAGCTTAGCCGGGAGTGGCGGCGGGGAGCTGTTTTTT. The chain carries TRBV11-2 and TRBJ2-2; maybe TRBD2 (6 bases). From germline, CDR1 is SGHAT and CDR2 FQNNGV. The V end lost 1 base, the J end lost 7 bases, and 13 bases lay between the germline ends. The CDR3 is 15 residues long.

This sequence joins TRBV7-6 and TRBJ2-7, with D perhaps matching TRBD1 (5 bases). This CDR3 contains 12 residues. Trimming left V 5 bases short and J 4 bases short, with 9 bases between. Germline lookup yields CDR1 SGHVS and CDR2 FNYEAQ. CDR3 sequence (DNA): TGTGCCAGCAGCCCCGACAGATACGAGCAGTACTTC. This codes for CASSPDRYEQYF.

The CDR3: CASSNRGAVSYEQYF. The CDR3, as DNA: TGTGCCAGCAGCAACCGGGGAGCGGTCTCCTACGAGCAGTACTTC. This chain links TRBV7-8 with TRBJ2-7; D might be TRBD2 (5 bases). The CDR3 has 15 amino acids. Per the germline V gene, CDR1 is SGHVS and CDR2 is FQNEAQ. V was shortened by 5 bases and J by 0 bases, with 14 bases between the two germline ends.

The rearrangement joins TRBV2 to TRBJ2-1; 11 bases are shared with TRBD2. The CDR3 covers 16 residues. V shed 5 bases, J shed 5 bases, and the junction held 8 bases outside the gene matches. The germline CDR1 and CDR2 sequences are SNHLY and FYNNEI. CDR3 sequence: CASSFGLAGSHNEQFF. CDR3 in DNA: TGTGCCAGCAGTTTCGGACTAGCGGGCAGTCACAATGAGCAGTTCTTC.

The gene calls are TRBV19 and TRBJ2-1; TRBD1 aligns across 9 bases. J lost 2 bases, V lost 4 bases, and 6 bases had no gene match. Germline loops: CDR1 LNHDA, CDR2 SQIVND (reference sequence). The CDR3 is 16 amino acids. In nucleotides, the CDR3 is TGTGCCAGTAGTACCACGGACAGGGGAGCCTACAATGAGCAGTTCTTC. It translates to CASSTTDRGAYNEQFF. Combining the CDR3 with reference TRBV19 and TRBJ2-1 gives the whole variable domain DGGITQSPKYLFRKEGQNVTLSCEQNLNHDAMYWYRQDPGQGLRLIYYSQIVNDFQKGDIAEGYSVSREKKESFPLTVTSAQKNPTAFYLCASSTTDRGAYNEQFFGPGTRLTVL.

The chain recombines TRBV7-2 with TRBJ2-7; weak D call: TRBD1 (5 bases). The CDR3 has 16 residues. Looked up from germline, CDR1 is SGHTA and CDR2 is FQGNSA. The V end lost 1 base, the J end lost 6 bases, and 19 bases lay between the germline ends. CDR3 nucleotide sequence: TGTGCCAGCAGCTTAGAGGTTTGGCAGGGCTCCGGCGAGCAGTACTTC. This sequence encodes CASSLEVWQGSGEQYF.

CDR3: CASSYKRDRRWGTDTQYF. The CDR3 region has the DNA TGTGCCAGCAGTTACAAGAGGGACAGAAGATGGGGCACAGATACGCAGTATTTT. The chain combines TRBV6-2 or TRBV6-3 with TRBJ2-3, with 7 bases matching TRBD1. The CDR3 consists of 18 residues. Looked up from germline, CDR1 is MNHEY and CDR2 is SVGEGT. V shed 2 bases and J 1 base; nucleotides not matched to a gene: 12.

This clone has a handful of counts. V usage is TRBV9 and J usage is TRBJ2-1, with TRBD2 matching 9 bases. Germline V CDR1 and CDR2: SGDLS, YYNGEE. Trimming at V came to 3 bases and at J to 0 bases, leaving 1 base not matched to a gene. This CDR3 region has 15 residues. CDR3 loop: CASSASGISYNEQFF. CDR3 DNA sequence: TGTGCCAGCAGCGCTAGCGGGATCTCCTACAATGAGCAGTTCTTC.

This chain connects TRBV27 to TRBJ2-7; 8 nucleotides align to TRBD2. V shed 2 bases, J shed 4 bases, and the junction held 4 bases outside the gene matches. The V gene's germline CDR1 is MNHEY and CDR2 SMNVEV (reference sequence). This CDR3 comprises 14 residues. The CDR3 protein is CASSLKSSGYEQYF. The CDR3 DNA is TGTGCCAGCAGTTTAAAGTCTAGCGGGTACGAGCAGTACTTC.

This clone was seen just once. The chain links TRBV30 to TRBJ1-2; D call uncertain. CDR1 is GTSNPN, CDR2 SVGIG, per germline (reference sequence). The CDR3 spans 12 residues. V was trimmed by 0 bases and J by 8 bases, leaving 10 bases between them. As DNA, the CDR3 is TGTGCCTGGAGTGTACTAATGGAGGGCTACACCTTC. It encodes CAWSVLMEGYTF.

The chain uses TRBV10-2 and TRBJ1-5; 8 nucleotides match TRBD1. With 1 base clipped from V and 3 bases from J, the junction kept 2 bases outside the gene matches. Looked up from germline, CDR1 is WSHSY and CDR2 is SAAADI. This CDR3 has 15 amino acids. The CDR3 loop reads CASSEWTGLNQPQHF. CDR3 nucleotides: TGCGCCAGCAGTGAGTGGACAGGGCTCAATCAGCCCCAGCATTTT.

This chain links TRBV7-2 with TRBJ2-7; possible D gene TRBD1, 6 bases. This CDR3 is built from 18 residues. The germline gives CDR1 SGHTA, CDR2 FQGNSA. Between the trimmed V and J ends, which lost 5 bases and 4 bases, there was a span of 27 bases. The CDR3: CASSPRVIAALRGYEQYF. The CDR3 DNA is TGTGCCAGCAGCCCCCGCGTAATCGCAGCACTGAGGGGGTACGAGCAGTACTTC.

The count of this clone is one. The rearrangement uses TRBV19 and TRBJ2-2; TRBD2 agrees at 8 bases. Germline V gene sequence: CDR1 LNHDA, CDR2 SQIVND (reference sequence). The V and J ends lost 2 bases and 5 bases, in that order; junction bases with no gene match: 10. The CDR3 is made up of 17 amino acids. The DNA for the CDR3 is TGTGCCAGTAGTATACCCTCCGGGAGGGCCAGGACCGGGGAGCTGTTTTTT. Encoded protein: CASSIPSGRARTGELFF.

The chain couples TRBV29-1 to TRBJ2-1, with 13 bases lining up with TRBD2. CDR1 and CDR2 from the germline V gene are SQVTM and ANQGSEA. The V and J ends lost 6 bases and 8 bases, in that order; junction bases with no gene match: 10. This CDR3 has 15 residues. CDR3 protein: CSVPLAGGPGYEQFF. CDR3 in DNA: TGCAGCGTCCCACTAGCGGGAGGGCCTGGCTATGAGCAGTTCTTC.

This sequence joins TRBV6-5 and TRBJ1-6, with TRBD1 as a possible D gene (5 bases). The CDR3 is 14 residues long. Trimming removed 5 bases at V and 8 bases at J, with 13 bases between. Per germline, CDR1 MNHEY and CDR2 SVGAGI. CDR3 bases: TGTGCCAGCAGTAGGCAGGGCGCTGATTCACCCCTCCACTTT. This translates into CASSRQGADSPLHF.

The chain carries TRBV7-3 and TRBJ2-4, with D possibly matching TRBD2 (6 bases). Trimming cost V 5 bases and J 1 base, with 12 bases left between them. The CDR3 runs to 15 residues. Germline loops: CDR1 SGHTA, CDR2 FQGTGA. The CDR3, as DNA: TGTGCCAGCAGCGAACAAGGAGGGGCCAAAAACATTCAGTACTTC. It is translated as CASSEQGGAKNIQYF.

The chain carries TRBV19 and TRBJ2-7; D may be TRBD2 (6 bases). The CDR3 length is 13 residues. Looked up from germline, CDR1 is LNHDA and CDR2 is SQIVND (reference sequence). Between the trimmed V and J ends, which lost 6 bases and 3 bases, there was a span of 12 bases. The CDR3 DNA sequence: TGTGCCAGTAGCCGGGACTCAATCTACGAGCAGTACTTC. This codes for CASSRDSIYEQYF.

This chain connects TRBV14 to TRBJ2-5, with 8 bases matching TRBD2. With 1 base clipped from V and 5 bases from J, the junction kept 9 bases outside the gene matches. CDR1 and CDR2 from the germline V gene are SGHDN and FVKESK. The length of the CDR3 is 16 residues. Here the CDR3 DNA reads TGTGCCAGCAGCCAAGGATACGGGAGGGCCTCGGAGACCCAGTACTTC. It yields the protein CASSQGYGRASETQYF.

Here the CDR3 DNA reads TGTGCCAGCAGCCGACAGGGGGCCGGGGAGCTGTTTTTT. Translating it yields CASSRQGAGELFF. The chain joins TRBV12-3 or TRBV12-4 to TRBJ2-2; 9 nucleotides agree with TRBD1. The CDR3 runs to 13 residues. Losses at the gene ends were 6 bases for V and 6 bases for J; bases not matched to a gene: 2.

This chain uses TRBV30 with TRBJ2-7; 7 bases fit TRBD1. V lost 3 bases to trimming and J lost 0 bases; unmatched junction nucleotides: 2. The length of the CDR3 is 13 residues. Germline V gene data show CDR1 as GTSNPN and CDR2 as SVGIG (reference sequence). Written as DNA, the CDR3 is TGTGCCTGGAGGAACAGGGGCTCCTACGAGCAGTACTTC. Its translation: CAWRNRGSYEQYF.

The CDR3 nucleotides are TGTGCCAGCAGCGACGGTTGGGCAGGGTCAGATCAGCCCCAGCATTTT. Translation: CASSDGWAGSDQPQHF. J is TRBJ1-5 and V is TRBV7-9; perhaps TRBD1 as D (5 bases). This CDR3 comprises 16 residues. Per the germline V gene, CDR1 is SEHNR and CDR2 is FQNEAQ (reference sequence). Deletions cut 5 bases from V and 5 bases from J, with 19 bases between.

The chain links TRBV6-6 to TRBJ2-2; the D is unclear. The CDR3 loop spans 15 amino acids. V lost 7 bases and J lost 7, with 19 bases in between. CDR1 MNHNY and CDR2 SVGAGI come from the germline V gene (reference sequence). The DNA for the CDR3 is TGTGCCAGCACGCACAAGACCCTCCTAGGCGGGGAGCTGTTTTTT. This encodes CASTHKTLLGGELFF.

The CDR3 sequence: CASSTDRVNGYTF. The CDR3 nucleotides are TGTGCCAGCAGTACCGACAGGGTGAACGGCTACACCTTC. V gene TRBV2 combines with J gene TRBJ1-2; 7 nucleotides agree with TRBD1. CDR1 is SNHLY, CDR2 FYNNEI, per germline. The CDR3 loop spans 13 amino acids. V shed 5 bases, J shed 8 bases, and the junction held 8 bases outside the gene matches.